This T cell receptor (beta chain) was found in a study of shared clonotypes between healthy human individuals. General study points: Clonotypes which were not shared had lower generation probabilities than clonotypes that all four donors shared.

Memory CD4+ cells were the fraction left after CD45RA+ naive selection. Deep-level running was used for the assay. TCRdb's copy holds only in-frame clones and misses some; the assay was immunoSEQ multiplex PCR. The table includes around 240,000 clones, 50% to 75% detected once. The CDR3 runs 13 residues. CDR1 is SGHNT and CDR2 is YYREEE in the germline V gene (reference sequence). Trimming stripped 2 bases from V and 9 bases from J, with 12 bases between. Points on this clone: No antigen is known for it.

V gene TRBV5-4 combines with J gene TRBJ1-5; D not certain. This receptor was obtained from a man aged 25 to 40 in good health. Sequencing used memory CD4+ T cells sorted from blood. Subset meaning: CD45RA-negative fraction. The CDR3 coding sequence is TGTGCCAGCAGCTTATCTACGGCAGGGCCCCAGCATTTT. It encodes CASSLSTAGPQHF.